The present TCR beta chain was sequenced within a study of CD8+ T cells in alopecia areata. Looking at the study overall: The duration of tofacitinib was 6 to 18 months, with 6 months off drug afterward. General study findings and limits: Numerous expanded lesional clones remained in scalp and blood during tofacitinib.

This clone was seen just once. Antigen specificity is unknown. Sequencing used cDNA as its template, made by extracting RNA and reverse transcribing it. Clones were sequenced by immunoSEQ multiplex PCR, and TCRdb holds only the in-frame ones, with some missing. The repertoire holds more than 90,000 clones, with about 64% as singletons. Treatment reported: oral pan-JAK inhibitor, 5-10 mg twice daily. Sampling of alopecia areata patients yielded lesional scalp punch biopsies as well as peripheral blood. The germline V gene encodes CDR1 PRHDT and CDR2 FYEKMQ (reference sequence). The CDR3 length is 16 residues. V was clipped by 4 bases and J by 6 bases, with 18 bases between them.

This chain connects TRBV13 to TRBJ1-4; maybe TRBD1 (6 bases). The sample here was CD8+ T cells sorted from blood, taken at week 4, from a patient treated with tofacitinib. The TCR sequence derives from a human donor with alopecia areata. CDR3 coding DNA: TGTGCCAGCAGCTCCACCAGGACAGACCGAGATGAAAAACTGTTTTTT. Its translation: CASSSTRTDRDEKLFF.